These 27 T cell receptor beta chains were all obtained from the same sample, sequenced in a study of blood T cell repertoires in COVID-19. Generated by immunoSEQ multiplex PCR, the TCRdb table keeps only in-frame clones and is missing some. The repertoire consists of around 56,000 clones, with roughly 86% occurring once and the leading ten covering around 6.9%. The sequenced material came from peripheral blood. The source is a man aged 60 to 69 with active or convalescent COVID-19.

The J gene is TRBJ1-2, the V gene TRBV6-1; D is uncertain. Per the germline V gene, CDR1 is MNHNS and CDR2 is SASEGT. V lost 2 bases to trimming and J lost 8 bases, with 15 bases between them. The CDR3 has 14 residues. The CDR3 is CASSETTPPEGYTF. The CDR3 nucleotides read TGTGCCAGCAGTGAAACGACACCTCCCGAAGGCTACACCTTC.

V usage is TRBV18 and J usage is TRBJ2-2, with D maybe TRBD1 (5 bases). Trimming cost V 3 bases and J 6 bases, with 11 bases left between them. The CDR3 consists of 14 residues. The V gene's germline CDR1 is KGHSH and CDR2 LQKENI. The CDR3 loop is CASSPAGIAGELFF. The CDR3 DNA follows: TGTGCCAGCTCACCCGCAGGGATAGCCGGGGAGCTGTTTTTT.

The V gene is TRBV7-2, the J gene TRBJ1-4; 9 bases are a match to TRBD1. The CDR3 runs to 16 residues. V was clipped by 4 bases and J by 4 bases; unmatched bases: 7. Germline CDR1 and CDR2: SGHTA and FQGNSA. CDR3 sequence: CASSYSWTGDNEKLFF. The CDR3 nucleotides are TGTGCCAGCAGCTACTCTTGGACAGGGGATAATGAAAAACTGTTTTTT.

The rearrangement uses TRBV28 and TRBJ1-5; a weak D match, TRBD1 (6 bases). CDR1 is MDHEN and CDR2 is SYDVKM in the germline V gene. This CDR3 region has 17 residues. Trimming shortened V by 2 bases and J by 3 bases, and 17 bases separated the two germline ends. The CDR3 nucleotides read TGTGCCAGCAGTTTAGGCCTACTCAGGGGCTTCAATCAGCCCCAGCATTTT. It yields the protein CASSLGLLRGFNQPQHF.

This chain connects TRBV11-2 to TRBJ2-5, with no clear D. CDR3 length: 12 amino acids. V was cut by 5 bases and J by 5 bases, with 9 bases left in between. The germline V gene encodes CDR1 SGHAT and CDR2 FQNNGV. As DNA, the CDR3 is TGTGCCAGCAGCCTCAGCAGGGAGACCCAGTACTTC. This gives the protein CASSLSRETQYF.

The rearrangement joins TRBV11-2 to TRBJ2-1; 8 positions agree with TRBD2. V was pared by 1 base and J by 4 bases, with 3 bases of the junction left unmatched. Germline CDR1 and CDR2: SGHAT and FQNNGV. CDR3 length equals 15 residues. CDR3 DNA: TGTGCCAGCAGCTTAGCGGGAGGGGCATACAATGAGCAGTTCTTC. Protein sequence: CASSLAGGAYNEQFF.

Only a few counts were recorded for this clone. The CDR3 sequence: CASSIAGATGELFF. The CDR3 DNA is TGTGCCAGTAGTATAGCTGGAGCCACCGGGGAGCTGTTTTTT. The chain combines TRBV19 with TRBJ2-2; no reliable D call. The CDR3 contains 14 residues. Germline-derived CDR1 and CDR2 are LNHDA and SQIVND (reference sequence). V gave up 1 base and J gave up 4 bases, with 7 bases separating them.

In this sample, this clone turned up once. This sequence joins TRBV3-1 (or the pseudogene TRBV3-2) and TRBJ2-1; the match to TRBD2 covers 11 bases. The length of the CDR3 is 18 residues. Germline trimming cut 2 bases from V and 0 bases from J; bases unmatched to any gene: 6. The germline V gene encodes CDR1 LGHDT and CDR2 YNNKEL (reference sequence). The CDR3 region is CASSQRTSGPSSYNEQFF. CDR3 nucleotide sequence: TGTGCCAGCAGCCAACGGACTAGCGGGCCCAGCTCCTACAATGAGCAGTTCTTC.

CDR3 in amino acids: CASSEQRPGLDEQFF. In DNA form, the CDR3 reads TGTGCCAGCAGTGAACAGCGACCCGGTTTGGATGAGCAGTTCTTC. The chain carries TRBV6-1 and TRBJ2-1, with unresolved D. The CDR3 has 15 amino acids. Trimming stripped 2 bases from V and 8 bases from J, with 16 bases between. CDR1 and CDR2 (germline): MNHNS, SASEGT.

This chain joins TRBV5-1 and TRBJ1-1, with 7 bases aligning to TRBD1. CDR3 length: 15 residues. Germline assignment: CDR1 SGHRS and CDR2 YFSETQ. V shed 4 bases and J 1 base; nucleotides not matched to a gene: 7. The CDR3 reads CASSRKGTENTEAFF. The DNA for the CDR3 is TGCGCCAGCAGCCGCAAGGGGACAGAGAACACTGAAGCTTTCTTT.

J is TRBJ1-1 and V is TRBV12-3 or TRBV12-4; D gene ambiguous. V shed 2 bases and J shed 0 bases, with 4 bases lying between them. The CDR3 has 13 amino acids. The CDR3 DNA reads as TGTGCCAGCAGTTTAAGCGTGAACACTGAAGCTTTCTTT. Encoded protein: CASSLSVNTEAFF.

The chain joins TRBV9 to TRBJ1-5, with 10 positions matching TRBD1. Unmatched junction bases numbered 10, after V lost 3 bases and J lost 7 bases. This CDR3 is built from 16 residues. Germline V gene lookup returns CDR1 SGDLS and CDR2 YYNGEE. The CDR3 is CASSEGDGQGGQPQHF. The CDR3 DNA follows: TGTGCCAGCAGCGAGGGAGATGGACAGGGGGGCCAGCCCCAGCATTTT.

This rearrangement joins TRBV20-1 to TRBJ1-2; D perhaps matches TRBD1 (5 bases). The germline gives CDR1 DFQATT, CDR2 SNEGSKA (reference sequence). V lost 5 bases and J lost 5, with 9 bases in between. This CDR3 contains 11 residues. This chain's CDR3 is CSAYQGYGYTF. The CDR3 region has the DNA TGCAGTGCTTATCAGGGATATGGCTACACCTTC.

CDR3 protein: CASSLHSGGPLHF. The CDR3, as DNA: TGTGCCAGCAGCCTTCATTCCGGGGGGCCCCTCCACTTT. J is TRBJ1-6 and V is TRBV7-3; tentatively, D is TRBD1 (5 bases). Trimming removed 5 bases from V and 13 bases from J, with 15 bases in between. The germline V gene has CDR1 SGHTA and CDR2 FQGTGA. The CDR3 consists of 13 residues.

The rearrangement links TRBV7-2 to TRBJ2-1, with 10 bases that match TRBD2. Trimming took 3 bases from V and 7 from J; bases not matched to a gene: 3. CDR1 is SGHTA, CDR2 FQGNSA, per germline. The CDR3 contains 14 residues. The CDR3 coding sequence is TGTGCCAGCAGCTTGGCTAGCGGGAGTAATGAGCAGTTCTTC. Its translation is CASSLASGSNEQFF.

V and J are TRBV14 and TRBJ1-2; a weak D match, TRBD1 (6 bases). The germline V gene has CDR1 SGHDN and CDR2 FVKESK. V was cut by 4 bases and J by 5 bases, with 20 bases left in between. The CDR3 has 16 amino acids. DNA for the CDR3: TGTGCCAGCAGCCCCCCGGGGGGGGGCTCTCGGTATGGCTACACCTTC. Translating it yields CASSPPGGGSRYGYTF.

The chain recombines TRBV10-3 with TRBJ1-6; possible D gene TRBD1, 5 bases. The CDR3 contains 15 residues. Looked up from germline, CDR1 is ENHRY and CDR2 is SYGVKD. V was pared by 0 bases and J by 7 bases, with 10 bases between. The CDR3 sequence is CAISESGQSNSPLHF. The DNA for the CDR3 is TGTGCCATCAGTGAGTCGGGGCAGTCGAATTCACCCCTCCACTTT.

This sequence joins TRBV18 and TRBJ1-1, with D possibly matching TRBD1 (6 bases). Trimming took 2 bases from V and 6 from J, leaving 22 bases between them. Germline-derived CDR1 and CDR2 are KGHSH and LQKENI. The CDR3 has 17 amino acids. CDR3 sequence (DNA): TGTGCCAGCTCACCATTTCATCCCGACAGGACGATTCCTGAAGCTTTCTTT. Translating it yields CASSPFHPDRTIPEAFF. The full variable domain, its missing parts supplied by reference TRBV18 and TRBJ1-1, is NAGVMQNPRHLVRRRGQEARLRCSPMKGHSHVYWYRQLPEEGLKFMVYLQKENIIDESGMPKERFSAEFPKEGPSILRIQQVVRGDSAAYFCASSPFHPDRTIPEAFFGQGTRLTVV.

In DNA form, the CDR3 reads TGTGCCAGCAGTGAATTTAGCGCGAGGGCGCCTGCTGAAGCTTTCTTT. Amino acid sequence: CASSEFSARAPAEAFF. The chain combines TRBV2 with TRBJ1-1, with D unresolved. The germline V and J ends were trimmed by 2 bases and 6 bases, with 19 bases remaining between them. Germline CDR1 SNHLY, CDR2 FYNNEI. This CDR3 is built from 16 residues.

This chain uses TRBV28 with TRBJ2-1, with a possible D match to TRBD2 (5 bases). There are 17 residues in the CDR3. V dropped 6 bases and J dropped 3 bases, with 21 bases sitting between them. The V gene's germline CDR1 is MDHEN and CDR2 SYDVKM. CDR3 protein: CASRTSDGVIIYNEQFF. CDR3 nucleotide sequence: TGTGCCAGCAGGACTTCGGACGGGGTCATAATCTACAATGAGCAGTTCTTC.

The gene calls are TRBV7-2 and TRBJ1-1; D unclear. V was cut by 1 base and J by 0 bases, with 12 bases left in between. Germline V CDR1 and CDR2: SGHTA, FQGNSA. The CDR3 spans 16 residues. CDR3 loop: CASSLGVQRVNTEAFF. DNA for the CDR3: TGTGCCAGCAGCTTAGGGGTTCAGAGGGTGAACACTGAAGCTTTCTTT.

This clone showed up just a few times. DNA of the CDR3: TGTGCCAGCAGTTCCGCGGGAGTCTTCTACAATGAGCAGTTCTTC. Protein sequence: CASSSAGVFYNEQFF. The chain uses TRBV27 and TRBJ2-1; 7 bases are a match to TRBD2. Germline V gives CDR1 MNHEY, CDR2 SMNVEV (reference sequence). The CDR3 contains 15 residues. V was pared by 4 bases and J by 3 bases, with 6 bases of the junction left unmatched.

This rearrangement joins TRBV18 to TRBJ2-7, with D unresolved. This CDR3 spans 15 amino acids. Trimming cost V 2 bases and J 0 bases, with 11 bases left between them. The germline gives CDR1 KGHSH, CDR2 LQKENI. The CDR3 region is CASSPVQVFSYEQYF. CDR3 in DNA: TGTGCCAGCTCACCAGTCCAGGTTTTCTCCTACGAGCAGTACTTC. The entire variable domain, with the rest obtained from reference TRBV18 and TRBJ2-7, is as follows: NAGVMQNPRHLVRRRGQEARLRCSPMKGHSHVYWYRQLPEEGLKFMVYLQKENIIDESGMPKERFSAEFPKEGPSILRIQQVVRGDSAAYFCASSPVQVFSYEQYFGPGTRLTVT.

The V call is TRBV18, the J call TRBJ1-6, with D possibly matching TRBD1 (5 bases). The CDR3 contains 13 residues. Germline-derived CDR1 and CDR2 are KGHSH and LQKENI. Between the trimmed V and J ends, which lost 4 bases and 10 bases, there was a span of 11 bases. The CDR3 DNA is TGTGCCAGCTCACAAGGGGTGGGGTCACCCCTCCACTTT. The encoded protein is CASSQGVGSPLHF.

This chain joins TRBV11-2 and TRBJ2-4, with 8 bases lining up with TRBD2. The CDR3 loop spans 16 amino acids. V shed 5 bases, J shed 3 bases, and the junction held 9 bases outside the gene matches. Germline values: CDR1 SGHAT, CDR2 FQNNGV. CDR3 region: CASSQDAGGGKNIQYF. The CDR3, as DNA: TGTGCCAGCAGCCAGGATGCGGGAGGCGGCAAAAACATTCAGTACTTC.

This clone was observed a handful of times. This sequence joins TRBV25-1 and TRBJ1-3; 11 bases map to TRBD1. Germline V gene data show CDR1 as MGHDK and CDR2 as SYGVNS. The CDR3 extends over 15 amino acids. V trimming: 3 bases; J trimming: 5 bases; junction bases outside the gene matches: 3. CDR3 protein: CASSDGTGGRNTIYF. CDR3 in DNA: TGTGCCAGCAGTGATGGGACAGGGGGAAGAAACACCATATATTTT.

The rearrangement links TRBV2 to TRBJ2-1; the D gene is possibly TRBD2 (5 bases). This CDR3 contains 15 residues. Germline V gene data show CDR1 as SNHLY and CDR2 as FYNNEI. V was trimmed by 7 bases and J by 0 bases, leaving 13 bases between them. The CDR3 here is CASKVGGSSYNEQFF. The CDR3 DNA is TGTGCCAGCAAAGTAGGTGGGAGCTCCTACAATGAGCAGTTCTTC.